This record covers a single TCR beta chain. This specimen belongs to a study of human T cells and chemical hapten exposure. The time point: pre-sensitization, week 0. This sample's treatment: therapeutic diphenylcyclopropenone sensitization with weekly scalp DPC. Before extraction, the whole blood was not fractionated, and total RNA was taken from it. V lost 7 bases and J 4 bases, leaving 10 bases between the germline ends. The CDR3 spans 13 residues. Germline loops: CDR1 ENHRY, CDR2 SYGVKD. TCRdb re-called the RACE reads with MiXCR, one entry per CDR3 protein. The sample has 33,000 or so distinct CDR3 sequences, 12% seen once.

The chain uses TRBV10-3 and TRBJ2-2; D may be TRBD1 or TRBD2 (5 bases each). The TCR originated in a woman between 40 and 55 years old with alopecia areata. Some clones in this sample may be carry-over from other donors' samples. The specimen was whole blood, collected in connection with sensitization to the hapten diphenylcyclopropenone (DPC). CDR3 region: CAINRDLTGELFF. As DNA, the CDR3 is TGTGCCATCAACCGGGACCTCACCGGGGAGCTGTTTTTT.